This entry describes one T cell receptor (beta chain). Its recognized antigen is unknown. Nothing much larger sits one base from this clone, and base qualities are not available. The sample comes from a study of blood T cell repertoires in COVID-19 (dated by TCRdb to 2020 to 2021). Describing the broader study: ImmuneRACE Cohort 3 recovered participants were defined by two consecutive negative NP/OP PCR tests, healthcare professional clearance, or symptom resolution. Samples from collaborators originated in the United States, Italy and Spain and spanned both the acute and convalescent phases of COVID-19. The material from the prospective study consisted of cDNA or gDNA derived from T cells, B-cell-depleted T cells, or PBMCs. The dataset comprised deeply sampled blood TCRbeta repertoires from subjects exposed to, actively infected with, or recovered from COVID-19. The repertoires were made available in a free public database intended to serve as a resource for research on the immune response to SARS-CoV-2. Samples came from the ongoing ImmuneRACE study (first 160 participants) plus 1,254 subjects from 6 global collaborators. The sample metadata nearly always contained a de-identified subject ID, COVID-19 status, age in years and sex. Where HLA class I and class II types were available, the types were taken from metadata supplied by the sample provider, not from assay-based typing.

The full study reports these points: Clinical and demographic metadata were provided uncurated, with the amount varying by source and participant.

TCRbeta CDR3 regions were amplified from genomic DNA using the immunoSEQ Assay, a bias-controlled multiplex PCR. The authors' pipeline ran thus. The number of nucleated cells in each sample was estimated from the amplification of reference gene primers within the assay. Sequence reads were collapsed and filtered to measure the absolute abundance of every unique TCRbeta CDR3 rearrangement. Productive Simpson clonality was computed per sample as the square root of Simpson's diversity index over productive rearrangements. Held by TCRdb, this immuneACCESS table contains in-frame sequences only and omits some clones. Under half of the omission traces to an unresolved V gene where checked; the cause of the rest is unknown. That table is the source of V, J and clone size, and D and trimming were worked out from the DNA. The sample profile shows roughly 200,000 clones; 85% to 90% of them were found once. The ten largest make up approximately 23% of the sample.

The CDR1 and CDR2 encoded by the germline V gene (reference sequence) are PRHDT and FYEKMQ. Germline trimming: 7 bases from V, 5 bases from J; junction bases outside gene matches: 14. From the cysteine up to the phenylalanine, the CDR3 has a length of 16 residues. CDR3 DNA is the only sequence kept; it has 48 bases, read in frame from the first base. In the prospective study, participants were roughly 18 to 90 years old, resided in about two dozen geographic areas of the United States, and were enrolled through a virtual design. To assign participants to cohorts, the prospective study relied on clinical history that participants themselves reported in a screening survey and a study questionnaire. In the prospective study, mobile phlebotomists collected whole blood, serum and a nasopharyngeal or oropharyngeal swab from each participant. Additional blood draws and questionnaires over an approximately 2-month period could optionally be provided by prospective study participants. Prospective study blood samples were shipped either frozen or at room temperature before DNA extraction.

This receptor was obtained from a woman in her thirties or forties in a cohort exposed to, infected with or recovered from COVID-19 (not recorded which). The chain was built from TRBV13 and TRBJ2-1; a stretch of 7 junction bases matches TRBD2. The sample taken for sequencing was PBMCs or T cells enriched from blood (not recorded which). The CDR3 corresponds to CASNGGRGGPNNEQFF. The base sequence is TGTGCCAGCAACGGCGGGAGAGGAGGGCCCAACAATGAGCAGTTCTTC.